Given below is one T cell receptor beta chain in context. V lost 0 bases and J 1 base, leaving 15 bases between the germline ends. Germline loops: CDR1 SQVTM, CDR2 ANQGSEA. This CDR3 spans 16 amino acids. Authors' methods: Nucleated cell number was recorded as an estimate derived from reference gene primer amplification. Using immunoSEQ multiplex PCR, the repertoire was profiled, and TCRdb retains in-frame clones only, with some absent. For V, J and clone size, that table is used; D and trimming come from the DNA. The top ten clones hold more than 4.5% of a sample with hundreds of thousands of clones, roughly 85% of them seen once. The source of the sample is a study of blood T cell repertoires in COVID-19.

The TCR originated in a man aged 45-65 years with active or convalescent COVID-19. Specimen: peripheral blood. The chain is built from TRBV29-1 and TRBJ1-2; tentative D call: TRBD1 (6 bases). Here the CDR3 reads CSVEDPGADYNYGYTF. CDR3 DNA: TGCAGCGTTGAAGATCCAGGGGCAGACTATAACTATGGCTACACCTTC.